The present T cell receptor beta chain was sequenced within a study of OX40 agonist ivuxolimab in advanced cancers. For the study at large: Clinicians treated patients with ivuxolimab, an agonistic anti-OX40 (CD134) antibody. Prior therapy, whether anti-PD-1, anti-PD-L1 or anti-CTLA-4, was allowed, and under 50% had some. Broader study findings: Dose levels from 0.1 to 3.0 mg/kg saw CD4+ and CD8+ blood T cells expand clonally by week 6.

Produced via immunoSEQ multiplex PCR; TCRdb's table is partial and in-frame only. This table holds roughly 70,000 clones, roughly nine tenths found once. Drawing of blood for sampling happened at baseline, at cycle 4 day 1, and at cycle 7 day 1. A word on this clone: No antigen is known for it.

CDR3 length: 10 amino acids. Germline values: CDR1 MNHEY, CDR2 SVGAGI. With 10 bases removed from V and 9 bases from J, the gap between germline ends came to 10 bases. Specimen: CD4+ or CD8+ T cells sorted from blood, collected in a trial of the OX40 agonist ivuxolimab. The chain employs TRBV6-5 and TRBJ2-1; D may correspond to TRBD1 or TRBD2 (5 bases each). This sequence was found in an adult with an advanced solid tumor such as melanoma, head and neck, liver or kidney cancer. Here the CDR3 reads CAIERGEQFF. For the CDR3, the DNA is TGTGCCATTGAGAGGGGTGAGCAGTTCTTC.